Included here is one T cell receptor (beta chain) sequence, with context. Some clones are missing from TCRdb's copy, which holds only in-frame ones; the method was immunoSEQ multiplex PCR. In the table there are more than 100,000 clones, nearly 85% of which are singletons. This CDR3 comprises 15 residues. These data belong to a study of blood T cell repertoires in COVID-19. The chain couples TRBV12-2 to TRBJ1-2; the table names TRBD1, a call not compared with the DNA. TRBV12-2 represents a pseudogene. The clonotype was recovered from a human donor in a cohort sampled during active or convalescent COVID-19. The material sequenced was peripheral blood. CDR3 region: CASRFLLDRGYGYTF. In DNA, the CDR3 is TGTGCAAGTCGCTTCCTTCTAGACAGGGGCTATGGCTACACCTTC.